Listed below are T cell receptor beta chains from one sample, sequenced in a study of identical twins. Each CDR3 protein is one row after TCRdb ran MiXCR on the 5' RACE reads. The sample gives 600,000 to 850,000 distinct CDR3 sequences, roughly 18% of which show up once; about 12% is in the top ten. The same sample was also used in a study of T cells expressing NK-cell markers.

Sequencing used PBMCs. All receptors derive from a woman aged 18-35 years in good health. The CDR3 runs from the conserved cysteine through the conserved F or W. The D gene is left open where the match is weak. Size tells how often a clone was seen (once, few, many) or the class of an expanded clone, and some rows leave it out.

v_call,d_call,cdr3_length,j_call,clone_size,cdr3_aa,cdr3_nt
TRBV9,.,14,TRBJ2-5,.,CASSAQGYQETQYF,TGTGCCAGCAGCGCTCAGGGTTACCAAGAGACCCAGTACTTC
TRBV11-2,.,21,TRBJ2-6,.,CASSPRQISHGEVARANVLTF,TGTGCCAGCAGTCCCCGACAAATCTCTCATGGGGAGGTGGCTAGGGCCAACGTCCTGACTTTC
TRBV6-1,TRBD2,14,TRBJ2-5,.,CASRVPGGQETQYF,TGTGCCAGCAGGGTTCCGGGGGGCCAAGAGACCCAGTACTTC
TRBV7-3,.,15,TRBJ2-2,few,CASSARDTYTGELFF,TGTGCCAGCAGCGCCCGGGACACTTACACCGGGGAGCTGTTTTTT
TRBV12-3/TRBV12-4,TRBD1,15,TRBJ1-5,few,CASSSRSTGRQPQHF,TGTGCCAGCAGTTCCCGATCGACAGGGAGGCAGCCCCAGCATTTT
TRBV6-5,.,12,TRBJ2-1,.,CASSPDHNEQFF,TGTGCCAGCAGCCCGGACCACAATGAGCAGTTCTTC
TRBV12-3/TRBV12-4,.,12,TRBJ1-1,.,CASNSINTEAFF,TGTGCCAGCAACTCGATTAACACTGAAGCTTTCTTT
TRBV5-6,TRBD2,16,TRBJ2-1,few,CASNGLAEWSYNEQFF,TGTGCCAGCAACGGACTAGCGGAGTGGTCCTACAATGAGCAGTTCTTC
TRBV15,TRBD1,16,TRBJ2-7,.,CATSTLDRGDTHEQYF,TGTGCCACCAGCACCCTAGACAGGGGCGACACCCACGAGCAGTACTTC
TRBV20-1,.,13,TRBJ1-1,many,CSARDSGRTEAFF,TGCAGTGCTAGAGATTCGGGACGGACTGAAGCTTTCTTT
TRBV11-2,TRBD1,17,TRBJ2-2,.,CASSLDVGTGENGELFF,TGTGCCAGCAGCTTAGACGTGGGGACAGGGGAAAACGGGGAGCTGTTTTTT
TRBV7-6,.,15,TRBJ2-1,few,CASSLVRQASNEQFF,TGTGCCAGCAGCTTAGTCCGGCAGGCCTCCAATGAGCAGTTCTTC
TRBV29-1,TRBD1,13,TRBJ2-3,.,CSTHRGSTDTQYF,TGCAGCACCCACAGGGGGAGCACAGATACGCAGTATTTT
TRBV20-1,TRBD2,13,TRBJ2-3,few,CSAKSGSGDTQYF,TGCAGTGCTAAGAGCGGGAGCGGTGATACGCAGTATTTT
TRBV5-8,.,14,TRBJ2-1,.,CASSPLGLHNEQFF,TGTGCCAGCAGCCCCCTTGGGCTTCACAATGAGCAGTTCTTC
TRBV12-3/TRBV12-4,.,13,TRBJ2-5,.,CASSLMTGETQYF,TGTGCCAGCAGTTTAATGACGGGAGAGACCCAGTACTTC
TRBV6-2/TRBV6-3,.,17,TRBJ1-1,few,CASKDIKTGNMNTEAFF,TGTGCCAGCAAAGACATTAAAACAGGGAACATGAACACTGAAGCTTTCTTT
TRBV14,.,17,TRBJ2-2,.,CASSQAWGARDTGELFF,TGTGCCAGCAGCCAAGCGTGGGGGGCGCGGGACACCGGGGAGCTGTTTTTT
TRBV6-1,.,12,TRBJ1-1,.,CASSRGSTEAFF,TGTGCCAGCAGCCGGGGTAGTACTGAAGCTTTCTTT
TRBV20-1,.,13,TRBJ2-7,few,CSASSGSSYEQYF,TGCAGTGCTAGTTCCGGGAGCTCCTACGAGCAGTACTTC
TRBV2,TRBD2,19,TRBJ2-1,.,CASCFRGLAAFSMRGEQFF,TGTGCCAGCTGTTTTAGGGGACTAGCGGCCTTTTCTATGAGGGGGGAGCAGTTCTTC
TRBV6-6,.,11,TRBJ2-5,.,CASSYVGTQYF,TGTGCCAGCAGTTATGTCGGGACCCAGTACTTC
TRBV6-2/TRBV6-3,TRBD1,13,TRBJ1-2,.,CASSRDRVYGYTF,TGTGCCAGCAGCCGGGACAGGGTCTATGGCTACACCTTC
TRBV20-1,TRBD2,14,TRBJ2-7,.,CSAREAGGVYEQYF,TGCAGTGCTAGAGAGGCGGGGGGGGTCTACGAGCAGTACTTC
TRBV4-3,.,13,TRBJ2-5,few,CASSQGWGETQYF,TGTGCCAGCAGCCAAGGGTGGGGGGAGACCCAGTACTTC
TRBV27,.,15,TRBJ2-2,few,CASSLNSWATGELFF,TGTGCCAGCAGTTTAAACAGCTGGGCAACCGGGGAGCTGTTTTTT
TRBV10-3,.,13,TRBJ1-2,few,CAISVQPNYGYTF,TGTGCCATCAGTGTGCAACCTAACTATGGCTACACCTTC
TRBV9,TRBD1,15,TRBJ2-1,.,CASSVGTGTYNEQFF,TGTGCCAGCAGCGTAGGGACAGGGACCTACAATGAGCAGTTCTTC
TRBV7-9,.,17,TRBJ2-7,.,CASSLSMGTPTSYEQYF,TGTGCCAGCAGCCTTTCTATGGGGACACCGACCTCCTACGAGCAGTACTTC